Listed below are T cell receptor beta chains from one sample, sequenced in a study of OX40 agonist ivuxolimab in advanced cancers. Repertoires were generated with immunoSEQ multiplex PCR, while TCRdb's copy carries only in-frame clones and drops some. The sample shows about 87,000 clones, around four fifths of them seen only once. Sequenced material: CD4+ or CD8+ T cells sorted from blood, taken in a trial of the OX40 agonist ivuxolimab. The receptor source for this set is an adult with an advanced solid tumor such as melanoma, head and neck, liver or kidney cancer. CDR3s include the opening cysteine and the closing phenylalanine or tryptophan. A D gene is named only where the DNA matches it firmly. Clone sizes are given selectively: once, few, many, or a class where the clone is expanded.

V: TRBV30; J: TRBJ1-5; length: 17; D: NA; size: NA; DNA: TGTGCCTGGAGTGGGGGACCTACCTGGTATGGCAATCAGCCCCAGCATTTT; CDR3: CAWSGGPTWYGNQPQHF
V: TRBV5-4; J: TRBJ1-6; length: 14; D: NA; size: NA; DNA: TGTGCCAGCAGCTTACAGGGTGTCCTTTCACCCCTCCACTTT; CDR3: CASSLQGVLSPLHF
V: TRBV9; J: TRBJ2-3; length: 16; D: TRBD1; size: NA; DNA: TGTGCCAGCAGCGTAGCCGGGACAGGGGGAGTAGATACGCAGTATTTT; CDR3: CASSVAGTGGVDTQYF
V: TRBV19; J: TRBJ2-1; length: 15; D: TRBD2; size: NA; DNA: TGTGCCAGTAGTATGGGGCGGGGGTTCTACAATGAGCAGTTCTTC; CDR3: CASSMGRGFYNEQFF
V: TRBV5-4; J: TRBJ2-5; length: 14; D: TRBD1; size: NA; DNA: TGTGCCAGCAGCTTGAGTACAGGGGGAGAGACCCAGTACTTC; CDR3: CASSLSTGGETQYF
V: TRBV7-2; J: TRBJ1-5; length: 15; D: TRBD1; size: once; DNA: TGTGCCAGCAGCTTAGCCACAGGGGTGAGTCAGCCCCAGCATTTT; CDR3: CASSLATGVSQPQHF
V: TRBV5-5; J: TRBJ1-4; length: 16; D: NA; size: NA; DNA: TGTGCCAGCAGCCTACTACAGGGAAGGACTAATGAAAAACTGTTTTTT; CDR3: CASSLLQGRTNEKLFF
V: TRBV7-6; J: TRBJ2-1; length: 16; D: NA; size: NA; DNA: TGTGCCAGCAGCCCCGCAGGAAACAACTTGTACAATGAGCAGTTCTTC; CDR3: CASSPAGNNLYNEQFF
V: TRBV7-9; J: TRBJ2-2; length: 15; D: TRBD1; size: NA; DNA: TGTGCCAGCAGCCTCGGACAGGGGGACACCGGGGAGCTGTTTTTT; CDR3: CASSLGQGDTGELFF
V: TRBV19; J: TRBJ2-7; length: 17; D: TRBD2; size: once; DNA: TGTGCCAGTAGTCCCAGACTAGCGGGGGGCTCATCCTACGAGCAGTACTTC; CDR3: CASSPRLAGGSSYEQYF
V: TRBV7-9; J: TRBJ1-6; length: 12; D: NA; size: NA; DNA: TGTGCCAGCTCTTCCGTCAGGGACGTACTCCACTTT; CDR3: CASSSVRDVLHF
V: TRBV7-6; J: TRBJ1-1; length: 14; D: NA; size: NA; DNA: TGTGCCAGCAGCTTAGAGGCCGCTGGACAGGAAGCTTTCTTT; CDR3: CASSLEAAGQEAFF
V: TRBV6-5; J: TRBJ2-3; length: 12; D: NA; size: NA; DNA: TGTGCCAGCAGTTACTCAGGTGATACGCAGTATTTT; CDR3: CASSYSGDTQYF
V: TRBV6-6; J: TRBJ2-5; length: 14; D: NA; size: NA; DNA: TGTGCCAGCAGTTCAGGATCACCCGGAGAGACCCAGTACTTC; CDR3: CASSSGSPGETQYF
V: TRBV18; J: TRBJ2-3; length: 14; D: NA; size: NA; DNA: TGTGCCAGCTCACCAGCCCTGGGGACAGATACGCAGTATTTT; CDR3: CASSPALGTDTQYF
V: TRBV9; J: TRBJ2-3; length: 16; D: TRBD1; size: NA; DNA: TGTGCCAGCAGCTTAGGGACAGGGCTACTCACAGATACGCAGTATTTT; CDR3: CASSLGTGLLTDTQYF
V: TRBV7-2; J: TRBJ2-5; length: 16; D: TRBD2; size: NA; DNA: TGTGCCAGCAGCTTTCTTAGCGGGGGGGCATGGGAGACCCAGTACTTC; CDR3: CASSFLSGGAWETQYF
V: TRBV7-2; J: TRBJ2-2; length: 14; D: NA; size: NA; DNA: TGTGCCAGCAGCGCCGCCGCGGACACCGGGGAGCTGTTTTTT; CDR3: CASSAAADTGELFF
V: TRBV2; J: TRBJ1-5; length: 14; D: NA; size: NA; DNA: TGTGCCAGCAAGGATACAGGACCCAATCAGCCCCAGCATTTT; CDR3: CASKDTGPNQPQHF
V: TRBV5-1; J: TRBJ1-1; length: 21; D: NA; size: NA; DNA: TGCGCCAGCAGCTTGGGAACGGTGGGATGGCAATCAGGGTACATGAACACTGAAGCTTTCTTT; CDR3: CASSLGTVGWQSGYMNTEAFF
V: TRBV6-6; J: TRBJ1-2; length: 11; D: NA; size: NA; DNA: TGTGCCAGCAGCCCCGGGACCGAGTACACCTTC; CDR3: CASSPGTEYTF
V: TRBV27; J: TRBJ1-4; length: 14; D: NA; size: NA; DNA: TGTGCCAGCAGTTTAGGTCTGGGGGATGAAAAACTGTTTTTT; CDR3: CASSLGLGDEKLFF
V: TRBV5-5; J: TRBJ1-6; length: 13; D: NA; size: once; DNA: TGTGCCAGCAGCGGTGACGGGAATTCACCCCTCCACTTT; CDR3: CASSGDGNSPLHF
V: TRBV6-6; J: TRBJ2-7; length: 11; D: NA; size: NA; DNA: TGTGCCAGGATAACAGGTTACGAGCAGTACTTC; CDR3: CARITGYEQYF
V: TRBV15; J: TRBJ1-1; length: 15; D: NA; size: NA; DNA: TGTGCCACCAGCAGAGACACATCCCTCGGCATTCAAGCTTTCTTT; CDR3: CATSRDTSLGIQAFF
V: TRBV10-3; J: TRBJ1-4; length: 14; D: NA; size: NA; DNA: TGTGCCATCAGTGAGGATCCTACCACACATAAACTGTTTTTT; CDR3: CAISEDPTTHKLFF
V: TRBV7-3; J: TRBJ2-2; length: 15; D: NA; size: few; DNA: TGTGCCAGCAGCTTATTTCCCGCCGGGAGCGGGGAGCTGTTTTTT; CDR3: CASSLFPAGSGELFF
V: TRBV21-1; J: TRBJ2-5; length: 15; D: NA; size: NA; DNA: TGTGCCAGCAGCACCCCGGGACAGACGAGAGAGGCCCAGTACTTC; CDR3: CASSTPGQTREAQYF
V: TRBV6-1; J: TRBJ2-5; length: 15; D: TRBD1; size: NA; DNA: TGTGCCAGCAGTGAAGCCAGGGGGCAGGCAGAGACCCAGTACTTC; CDR3: CASSEARGQAETQYF
V: TRBV6-6; J: TRBJ1-2; length: 16; D: TRBD1; size: NA; DNA: TGTGCCAGCAGTTACTCCGGGACAGGGGGCGTATATGGCTACACCTTC; CDR3: CASSYSGTGGVYGYTF
V: TRBV27; J: TRBJ1-2; length: 13; D: NA; size: NA; DNA: TGTGCCAGCAGTTTATGGGCAGGGGAAGGCTACACCTTC; CDR3: CASSLWAGEGYTF
V: TRBV6-5; J: TRBJ1-2; length: 14; D: NA; size: NA; DNA: TGTGCCAGCAGTTACTCCGGGGAGGCTGCTGGCTACACCTTC; CDR3: CASSYSGEAAGYTF
V: TRBV19; J: TRBJ2-3; length: 14; D: TRBD2; size: NA; DNA: TGTGCCAGTAAGCTAGCGGGGAACACAGATACGCAGTATTTT; CDR3: CASKLAGNTDTQYF
V: TRBV19; J: TRBJ1-2; length: 15; D: NA; size: few; DNA: TGTGCCAGTAGTTCTCCGACAGGTTTCTTCCTTGGCTACACCTTC; CDR3: CASSSPTGFFLGYTF
V: TRBV19; J: TRBJ2-2; length: 17; D: TRBD2; size: NA; DNA: TGTGCCAGTAGTATTAACGGCGGGACTAGTGGCACCGGGGAGCTGTTTTTT; CDR3: CASSINGGTSGTGELFF
V: TRBV5-4; J: TRBJ1-1; length: 17; D: TRBD1; size: few; DNA: TGTGCCAGCAGCTTGGGACAGGGTCGGGTTTCGAGGACTGAAGCTTTCTTT; CDR3: CASSLGQGRVSRTEAFF
V: TRBV6-6; J: TRBJ1-3; length: 16; D: NA; size: NA; DNA: TGTGCCAGCAGTTACTCTGCAGGATTCTCTGGAAACACCATATATTTT; CDR3: CASSYSAGFSGNTIYF
V: TRBV5-1; J: TRBJ2-1; length: 16; D: NA; size: NA; DNA: TGCGCCAGCAGCTTGGCCTTAGGGGGGGCTATCAATGAGCAGTTCTTC; CDR3: CASSLALGGAINEQFF
V: TRBV18; J: TRBJ1-5; length: 13; D: NA; size: NA; DNA: TGTGCCAGCTCACCAGAGAGAAATCAGCCCCAGCATTTT; CDR3: CASSPERNQPQHF
V: TRBV6-1; J: TRBJ2-3; length: 13; D: NA; size: NA; DNA: TGTGCCAGCCGCCCCCGGGACGCAGATACGCAGTATTTT; CDR3: CASRPRDADTQYF
V: TRBV19; J: TRBJ1-2; length: 15; D: NA; size: NA; DNA: TGTGCCAGTAGTCCCGGGGGGGGACTCATCTATGGCTACACCTTC; CDR3: CASSPGGGLIYGYTF
V: TRBV11-2; J: TRBJ2-7; length: 16; D: TRBD2; size: NA; DNA: TGTGCCAGCAGCTTAGGGGCGCGGGGGGCCGCCTACGAGCAGTACTTC; CDR3: CASSLGARGAAYEQYF
V: TRBV7-3; J: TRBJ2-1; length: 15; D: TRBD1; size: NA; DNA: TGTGCCAGCAGCGCCGGACAGGGAGGCGTCAATGAGCAGTTCTTC; CDR3: CASSAGQGGVNEQFF
V: TRBV6-5; J: TRBJ2-7; length: 13; D: NA; size: NA; DNA: TGTGCCAGCAGTTACTCGGAAAGCTACGAGCAGTACTTC; CDR3: CASSYSESYEQYF
V: TRBV29-1; J: TRBJ2-7; length: 12; D: NA; size: few; DNA: TGCAGCGTTGGAGGGGGTCGCTACGAGCAGTACTTC; CDR3: CSVGGGRYEQYF
V: TRBV5-1; J: TRBJ1-2; length: 14; D: NA; size: NA; DNA: TGCGCCAGCAGCTTGCCGAATGCTGCCTATGGCTACACCTTC; CDR3: CASSLPNAAYGYTF
V: TRBV15; J: TRBJ2-5; length: 12; D: NA; size: few; DNA: TGTGCCACCAGCCGTCGGATAGAGACCCAGTACTTC; CDR3: CATSRRIETQYF
V: TRBV5-4; J: TRBJ1-2; length: 14; D: TRBD1; size: NA; DNA: TGTGCCAGCAGCCCCGGGACAGGCAACTATGGCTACACCTTC; CDR3: CASSPGTGNYGYTF
V: TRBV19; J: TRBJ1-2; length: 14; D: NA; size: NA; DNA: TGTGCCAGTAGTAAGTTAGGGCAGAACTATGGCTACACCTTC; CDR3: CASSKLGQNYGYTF
V: TRBV27; J: TRBJ1-2; length: 14; D: NA; size: NA; DNA: TGTGCCAGCAGTGAACCACCAGAAAACTATGGCTACACCTTC; CDR3: CASSEPPENYGYTF
V: TRBV5-6; J: TRBJ2-5; length: 15; D: NA; size: NA; DNA: TGTGCCAGCAGCTTGGCAGGCGACCAGCGAGAGACCCAGTACTTC; CDR3: CASSLAGDQRETQYF
V: TRBV11-2; J: TRBJ2-1; length: 15; D: NA; size: NA; DNA: TGTGCCAGCAGCTTAGATAGGGGCTCCTACAATGAGCAGTTCTTC; CDR3: CASSLDRGSYNEQFF